These 27 T cell receptor beta chains originate from one sample sequenced in a study of sequential checkpoint blockade in melanoma. The repertoire was sequenced with immunoSEQ multiplex PCR; TCRdb's copy has only in-frame clones and lacks some. The sample lists around 19,000 clones, around 70% seen once, with 4% to 6% in the top ten. Treatment specified: randomized to nivolumab then ipilimumab (arm A) or the reverse (arm B). Sequences were derived from tumor tissue (inferred from file names), sampled from a patient given nivolumab and ipilimumab in sequence. Receptor source: a human donor with melanoma.

The chain uses TRBV7-1 and TRBJ2-7, with 8 bases that match TRBD1. TRBV7-1 is sorted into the ORF group, with uncertain function. The CDR3 sequence is 19 residues long. Trimming removed 4 bases from V and 0 bases from J; junction bases left unmatched: 17. CDR3 nucleotide sequence: TGTGCCAGCAGCTTACCTGGGGCAGGGGGCTACGGCCCCTCCTACGAGCAGTACTTC. Translated: CASSLPGAGGYGPSYEQYF.

This clone appeared a single time. The chain carries TRBV19 and TRBJ2-2; perhaps TRBD2 as D (6 bases). The CDR3 contains 15 residues. Germline values: CDR1 LNHDA, CDR2 SQIVND (reference sequence). With 4 bases removed from V and 4 bases from J, the gap between germline ends came to 13 bases. This CDR3 reads CASSSPGAGTGELFF. In nucleotides, the CDR3 is TGTGCCAGTAGTAGCCCGGGAGCCGGCACCGGGGAGCTGTTTTTT.

This rearrangement joins TRBV9 to TRBJ2-1; 7 bases match TRBD1. V shed 5 bases, J shed 6 bases, and the junction held 5 bases outside the gene matches. The CDR3 runs 13 residues. Per the germline V gene, CDR1 is SGDLS and CDR2 is YYNGEE. In DNA form, the CDR3 reads TGTGCCAGCAGAGATGACAGGGTCAATGAGCAGTTCTTC. Its translation is CASRDDRVNEQFF.

The chain carries TRBV29-1 and TRBJ2-7; D is unresolved. With 0 bases removed from V and 2 bases from J, the gap between germline ends came to 8 bases. Germline CDR1 reads SQVTM; CDR2 reads ANQGSEA. The CDR3 sequence is 13 residues long. CDR3 in DNA: TGCAGCGTTGAAGATCGGGCCACCTACGAGCAGTACTTC. It translates to CSVEDRATYEQYF.

This clone has just one count. J is TRBJ2-5 and V is TRBV9; 12 bases agree with TRBD2. Germline CDR1 SGDLS, CDR2 YYNGEE. The CDR3 has 15 amino acids. V shed 5 bases and J 3 bases; nucleotides not matched to a gene: 5. DNA for the CDR3: TGTGCCAGCAGTCCCGGACTAGCGGGAAAAGAGACCCAGTACTTC. Translating it yields CASSPGLAGKETQYF.

This clone came up a few times. The CDR3 region has the DNA TGTGCCAGTAGGCCAAGGACACAGAACACTGAAGCTTTCTTT. This encodes CASRPRTQNTEAFF. V gene TRBV19 combines with J gene TRBJ1-1, with D maybe TRBD1 (5 bases). CDR3 length equals 14 residues. CDR1 is LNHDA and CDR2 is SQIVND in the germline V gene (reference sequence). V was clipped by 6 bases and J by 1 base, with 12 bases between them.

The chain carries TRBV5-1 and TRBJ2-5; 7 positions match TRBD2. Germline lookup yields CDR1 SGHRS and CDR2 YFSETQ. This CDR3 contains 15 residues. J was trimmed by 5 bases and V by 2 bases; bases with no gene match: 9. The CDR3 DNA sequence: TGCGCCAGCAGCTTTGGTAGCGGGCGAGGGGAGACCCAGTACTTC. Its translation: CASSFGSGRGETQYF.

The chain carries TRBV8-2 and TRBJ2-2. TRBV8-2 has pseudogene status. CDR3 size: 13 residues. CDR3 in DNA: TGTGCCAGCAGTCTATGGGGCACCGGGGAGCTGTTTTTT. This encodes CASSLWGTGELFF.

This clone was seen a handful of times. The CDR3 bases are TGTGCCACCAGCAGAGAACTAGCGGCAAATGAGCAGTTCTTC. Protein product: CATSRELAANEQFF. This sequence joins TRBV15 and TRBJ2-1; 8 positions agree with TRBD2. With 0 bases clipped from V and 7 bases from J, the junction kept 2 bases outside the gene matches. This CDR3 has 14 residues. Germline V lookup: CDR1 LNHNV, CDR2 YYDKDF (reference sequence).

CDR3: CASSLGTGAPGIYGYTF. In nucleotides, the CDR3 is TGTGCCAGCAGTTTGGGGACAGGGGCCCCAGGGATCTATGGCTACACCTTC. The rearrangement links TRBV22-1 to TRBJ1-2; the table's D gene call, TRBD1, was not cross checked with the DNA. TRBV22-1 is a known pseudogene. There are 17 residues in the CDR3.

The genes are TRBV14 and TRBJ2-7, with 8 bases aligning to TRBD2. The trim removed 2 bases at V and 0 bases at J, leaving 9 bases unmatched. The CDR3 is 17 amino acids. Looked up from germline, CDR1 is SGHDN and CDR2 is FVKESK. The DNA for the CDR3 is TGTGCCAGCAGCCAATTTGACCTACTAGCGGACTCCTACGAGCAGTACTTC. Its protein product is CASSQFDLLADSYEQYF. The full variable domain, completed using reference TRBV14 and TRBJ2-7, is EAGVTQFPSHSVIEKGQTVTLRCDPISGHDNLYWYRRVMGKEIKFLLHFVKESKQDESGMPNNRFLAERTGGTYSTLKVQPAELEDSGVYFCASSQFDLLADSYEQYFGPGTRLTVT.

The J gene is TRBJ2-1, the V gene TRBV5-8, with D maybe TRBD1 (5 bases). Germline CDR1 SGHTS, CDR2 YDEGEE. V lost 2 bases and J lost 1, with 10 bases in between. CDR3 size: 15 residues. CDR3 in amino acids: CASSFGQGSYNEQFF. The CDR3 bases are TGTGCCAGCAGCTTCGGGCAGGGTTCCTACAATGAGCAGTTCTTC.

The genes are TRBV11-3 and TRBJ2-3; TRBD1 matches 7 bases. The CDR3 runs to 16 residues. Germline V gene lookup returns CDR1 SGHNT and CDR2 YENEEA. With 2 bases clipped from V and 7 bases from J, the junction kept 12 bases outside the gene matches. In DNA, the CDR3 is TGTGCCAGCAGCTTAAACCCGACAGGGAGCACGAATACGCAGTATTTT. Amino acids: CASSLNPTGSTNTQYF.

The chain links TRBV5-1 to TRBJ2-7; TRBD2 matches 13 bases. This CDR3 comprises 17 residues. Trimming removed 1 base from V and 1 base from J; junction bases left unmatched: 5. CDR1 and CDR2 (germline): SGHRS, YFSETQ. The CDR3 reads CASSLWTSGSTSYEQYF. DNA of the CDR3: TGCGCCAGCAGCTTGTGGACTAGCGGGAGCACGTCCTACGAGCAGTACTTC.

The V call is TRBV11-3, the J call TRBJ2-5; D perhaps matches TRBD1 (7 bases). The length of the CDR3 is 15 residues. V lost 1 base, J lost 3 bases, and 12 bases lay in between. Germline V CDR1 and CDR2: SGHNT, YENEEA. The CDR3 nucleotides read TGTGCCAGCAGCTTAGGGGGGGACAGCGAAGAGACCCAGTACTTC. It is translated as CASSLGGDSEETQYF. The full variable domain, rest sourced from reference TRBV11-3 and TRBJ2-5, is EAGVVQSPRYKIIEKKQPVAFWCNPISGHNTLYWYLQNLGQGPELLIRYENEEAVDDSQLPKDRFSAERLKGVDSTLKIQPAELGDSAVYLCASSLGGDSEETQYFGPGTRLLVL.

The chain links TRBV30 to TRBJ2-7; 8 nucleotides align to TRBD1. The CDR3 runs to 14 residues. Looked up from germline, CDR1 is GTSNPN and CDR2 is SVGIG (reference sequence). Unmatched junction bases numbered 7, after V lost 3 bases and J lost 3 bases. CDR3 region: CAWRPGQALYEQYF. Here the CDR3 DNA reads TGTGCCTGGAGGCCGGGACAGGCCCTCTACGAGCAGTACTTC.

V and J are TRBV30 and TRBJ1-1; TRBD1 might be the D (5 bases). Germline CDR1 is GTSNPN and CDR2 is SVGIG (reference sequence). The CDR3 is 13 residues long. Trimming removed 7 bases from V and 4 bases from J, with 16 bases in between. The chain's CDR3 is CAFSGQGVTEAFF. CDR3 nucleotide sequence: TGTGCCTTTAGCGGGCAGGGTGTCACTGAAGCTTTCTTT.

In DNA form, the CDR3 reads TGTGCCAGTAGTACCCTGGGACAGGGGGCTGAAGCTTTCTTT. Protein product: CASSTLGQGAEAFF. The V and J genes are TRBV19 and TRBJ1-1, with TRBD1 matching 11 bases. Germline V gives CDR1 LNHDA, CDR2 SQIVND (reference sequence). The length of the CDR3 is 14 residues. With 4 bases clipped from V and 6 bases from J, the junction kept 4 bases outside the gene matches.

The chain combines TRBV2 with TRBJ2-3; D call uncertain. Germline-derived CDR1 and CDR2 are SNHLY and FYNNEI. The length of the CDR3 is 16 residues. V shed 5 bases and J shed 5 bases, with 20 bases lying between them. The CDR3 nucleotides read TGTGCCAGCAGTCCCCCTTGGGAACTTTCTGGAGATACGCAGTATTTT. It is translated as CASSPPWELSGDTQYF. Looking up the rest from reference TRBV2 and TRBJ2-3 gives the full variable domain: EPEVTQTPSHQVTQMGQEVILRCVPISNHLYFYWYRQILGQKVEFLVSFYNNEISEKSEIFDDQFSVERPDGSNFTLKIRSTKLEDSAMYFCASSPPWELSGDTQYFGPGTRLTVL.

The chain is built from TRBV11-3 and TRBJ2-1; TRBD1 matches 8 bases. V lost 3 bases to trimming and J lost 9 bases; unmatched junction nucleotides: 10. CDR1 SGHNT and CDR2 YENEEA come from the germline V gene. The CDR3 length is 15 residues. Here the CDR3 reads CASSLGQGAMGEQFF. The CDR3, as DNA: TGTGCCAGCAGCTTGGGGCAGGGGGCCATGGGTGAGCAGTTCTTC.

The CDR3 DNA reads as TGCGCCAGCAGCCAACACCCCGGGACAGGGAACACCGGGGAGCTGTTTTTT. It codes for CASSQHPGTGNTGELFF. The genes are TRBV5-1 and TRBJ2-2, with 8 positions matching TRBD1. Per the germline V gene, CDR1 is SGHRS and CDR2 is YFSETQ. The CDR3 has 17 amino acids. Trimming cost V 4 bases and J 1 base; bases outside gene matches: 9.

The CDR3 loop is CASGLVRGHSYEQYF. CDR3 in DNA: TGTGCTAGTGGTTTGGTACGGGGACACTCCTACGAGCAGTACTTC. The chain has TRBV12-5 and TRBJ2-7; weak D call: TRBD1 (6 bases). Trimming left V 0 bases short and J 0 bases short, with 9 bases between. This CDR3 spans 15 amino acids. Germline V gives CDR1 LGHNT, CDR2 FRNRAP.

The chain carries TRBV19 and TRBJ2-1; 11 bases align to TRBD1. Germline V gene data show CDR1 as LNHDA and CDR2 as SQIVND (reference sequence). The V segment lost 3 bases and the J segment 6 bases; nucleotides outside the gene matches: 1. The CDR3 contains 14 residues. CDR3 in amino acids: CASSMGQGGNEQFF. The DNA of the CDR3 is TGTGCCAGTAGTATGGGACAGGGGGGCAATGAGCAGTTCTTC.

This clone appeared a single time. The chain recombines TRBV14 with TRBJ2-3; unclear D gene. Germline values: CDR1 SGHDN, CDR2 FVKESK. The CDR3 has 14 residues. V lost 1 base, J lost 0 bases, and 5 bases lay in between. The CDR3 loop is CASSQVLSTDTQYF. CDR3 sequence (DNA): TGTGCCAGCAGCCAAGTTCTTAGCACAGATACGCAGTATTTT.

This clone has just a few counts. The V call is TRBV28, the J call TRBJ1-1, with D possibly TRBD1 on 6 matching bases. Trimming took off 7 bases at V and 3 bases at J, with 21 bases between the two ends. CDR3 length: 16 amino acids. Germline CDR1 is MDHEN and CDR2 is SYDVKM. The CDR3, as DNA: TGTGCCAGCACATTGGGGGCCCTAGGGGGGGACACTGAAGCTTTCTTT. Protein sequence: CASTLGALGGDTEAFF.

The chain couples TRBV6-8 to TRBJ2-7; 7 nucleotides match TRBD1. CDR1 is MNHGY and CDR2 is SAAAGT in the germline V gene. V lost 6 bases and J lost 4; bases outside the gene matches: 9. This CDR3 comprises 14 residues. The CDR3 coding sequence is TGTGCCAGCAGACGCGGCCAGGGGGAATACGAGCAGTACTTC. As protein: CASRRGQGEYEQYF.

By frequency in the sample, this clone is medium-sized. The V call is TRBV28, the J call TRBJ1-1; 7 bases line up with TRBD1. V was pared by 3 bases and J by 4 bases, with 2 bases of the junction left unmatched. Germline V CDR1 and CDR2: MDHEN, SYDVKM. The CDR3 is 13 residues long. The CDR3 DNA reads TGTGCCAGCAGTTTTACAGGGGCCACTGAAGCTTTCTTT. Amino acid sequence: CASSFTGATEAFF.